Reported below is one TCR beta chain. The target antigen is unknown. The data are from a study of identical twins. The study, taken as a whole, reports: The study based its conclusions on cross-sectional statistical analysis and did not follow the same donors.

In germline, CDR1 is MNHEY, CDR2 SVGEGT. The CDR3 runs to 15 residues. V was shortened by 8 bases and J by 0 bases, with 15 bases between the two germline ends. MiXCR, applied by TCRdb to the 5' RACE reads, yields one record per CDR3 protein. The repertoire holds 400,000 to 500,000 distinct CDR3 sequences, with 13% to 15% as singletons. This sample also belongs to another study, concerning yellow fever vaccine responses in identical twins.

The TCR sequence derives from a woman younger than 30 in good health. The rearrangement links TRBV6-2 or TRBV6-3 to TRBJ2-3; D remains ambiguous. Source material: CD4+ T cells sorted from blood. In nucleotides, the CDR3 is TGTGCCAGCTCCTACGGCACAACTAGCACAGATACGCAGTATTTT. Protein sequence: CASSYGTTSTDTQYF.